The 27 T cell receptor beta chains given below trace back to one sample, sequenced in a study of T cell responses to AZD1222 COVID-19 vaccine. TCRdb keeps only in-frame clones here, not all; method: immunoSEQ multiplex PCR. The table shows approximately 84,000 clones, with roughly nine tenths occurring only once. The sample was peripheral blood, taken 28 days after the second AZD1222 dose. These receptors came from an adult who received the AZD1222 COVID-19 vaccine.

The V call is TRBV6-6, the J call TRBJ1-5; a weak D match, TRBD1 (6 bases). In germline, CDR1 is MNHNY, CDR2 SVGAGI (reference sequence). Between the trimmed V and J ends, which lost 9 bases and 10 bases, there was a span of 19 bases. The CDR3 is 13 residues long. The CDR3, as DNA: TGTGCCAGTAAGGGGGGGCTGACAGGTCCCCAGCATTTT. Translating it yields CASKGGLTGPQHF.

The chain combines TRBV3-1 (or the pseudogene TRBV3-2) with TRBJ1-4; 10 bases are a match to TRBD1. With 4 bases clipped from V and 6 bases from J, the junction kept 5 bases outside the gene matches. CDR3 length: 15 residues. Germline CDR1 and CDR2: LGHDT and YNNKEL (reference sequence). CDR3 sequence (DNA): TGTGCCAGCAGCCCTCGACAGGGGGCGTATGAAAAACTGTTTTTT. Translated: CASSPRQGAYEKLFF.

This rearrangement joins TRBV5-6 to TRBJ2-7; the D is unclear. V was shortened by 0 bases and J by 4 bases, with 5 bases between the two germline ends. The CDR3 has 12 amino acids. Germline CDR1 is SGHDT and CDR2 is YYEEEE. CDR3 in DNA: TGTGCCAGCAGCTTGGGTCTTTACGAGCAGTACTTC. Its translation is CASSLGLYEQYF.

The V gene is TRBV4-2, the J gene TRBJ2-5; no clear D. Germline-derived CDR1 and CDR2 are LGHNA and YNFKEQ. The germline V and J ends were trimmed by 0 bases and 8 bases, with 10 bases remaining between them. CDR3 size: 13 residues. CDR3 sequence reads: CASSQEDQSTQYF. CDR3 coding DNA: TGTGCCAGCAGCCAAGAGGACCAAAGCACCCAGTACTTC.

The CDR3 DNA is TGTGCCACAGAACCGGGACAGCGCTACTATGGCTACACCTTC. Its protein product is CATEPGQRYYGYTF. This chain uses TRBV24-1 with TRBJ1-2, with 7 nucleotides matching TRBD1. Germline values: CDR1 KGHDR, CDR2 SFDVKD. This CDR3 region has 14 residues. V was clipped by 10 bases and J by 3 bases; unmatched bases: 10.

In DNA, the CDR3 is TGTGCCAGCTCAGGACCGGGACTAGCGGGAGTGGGGGCTAGCACAGATACGCAGTATTTT. Its protein is CASSGPGLAGVGASTDTQYF. V usage is TRBV18 and J usage is TRBJ2-3, with 14 nucleotides matching TRBD2. The length of the CDR3 is 20 residues. Germline V gene data show CDR1 as KGHSH and CDR2 as LQKENI. V shed 5 bases, J shed 0 bases, and the junction held 13 bases outside the gene matches.

The gene calls are TRBV12-3 or TRBV12-4 and TRBJ2-7; D gene uncertain. The germline V and J ends were trimmed by 2 bases and 4 bases, with 3 bases remaining between them. The CDR3 extends over 11 amino acids. The CDR3 DNA is TGTGCCAGCAGTTTAATGTACGAGCAGTACTTC. Translation gives CASSLMYEQYF.

This clone was observed once. The gene calls are TRBV7-3 and TRBJ2-2; 7 positions agree with TRBD2. The J segment lost 2 bases and the V segment lost 7 bases, leaving 7 bases of the junction unmatched. The CDR3 covers 15 residues. From germline, CDR1 is SGHTA and CDR2 FQGTGA. For the CDR3, the DNA is TGTGCCAGCAAACCGACGGGGGGAAACACCGGGGAGCTGTTTTTT. This sequence encodes CASKPTGGNTGELFF.

For the CDR3, the DNA is TGTGCCAGCTACCGGGGACTTACGGCCTCCTACGAGCAGTACTTC. Translation gives CASYRGLTASYEQYF. The genes are TRBV27 and TRBJ2-7, with D tentatively TRBD2 (6 bases). This CDR3 comprises 15 residues. The germline V gene encodes CDR1 MNHEY and CDR2 SMNVEV (reference sequence). V dropped 8 bases and J dropped 0 bases, with 17 bases sitting between them.

V gene TRBV9 combines with J gene TRBJ2-1, with D possibly called TRBD1 or TRBD2 (5 bases each). Trimming pared 4 bases from V and 7 bases from J, leaving 12 bases between. Germline V lookup: CDR1 SGDLS, CDR2 YYNGEE. This CDR3 spans 13 amino acids. In DNA, the CDR3 is TGTGCCAGCAGCCCGCTATGGGGGAATGAGCAGTTCTTC. Protein sequence: CASSPLWGNEQFF. Combining the CDR3 with reference TRBV9 and TRBJ2-1 gives the whole variable domain DSGVTQTPKHLITATGQRVTLRCSPRSGDLSVYWYQQSLDQGLQFLIQYYNGEERAKGNILERFSAQQFPDLHSELNLSSLELGDSALYFCASSPLWGNEQFFGPGTRLTVL.

The DNA for the CDR3 is TGTGCCAGCTTTACCCGGATTGCCGGGACAGGGGAGGCAGCTTTCTTT. As protein: CASFTRIAGTGEAAFF. The rearrangement joins TRBV18 to TRBJ1-1; TRBD1 matches at 10 bases. Looked up from germline, CDR1 is KGHSH and CDR2 is LQKENI. Losses at the gene ends were 7 bases for V and 10 bases for J; bases not matched to a gene: 18. CDR3 length: 16 amino acids.

The chain joins TRBV15 to TRBJ1-1; the match to TRBD1 covers 7 bases. Germline-derived CDR1 and CDR2 are LNHNV and YYDKDF (reference sequence). The ends lost 4 bases at V and 8 bases at J; junction bases unmatched: 4. The CDR3 has 12 amino acids. The DNA for the CDR3 is TGTGCCACCAGCACCCGGGACAGCGAAGCTTTCTTT. As protein: CATSTRDSEAFF.

The rearrangement links TRBV7-8 to TRBJ1-1, with 7 positions matching TRBD1. The CDR3 is 14 amino acids. Germline V gene data show CDR1 as SGHVS and CDR2 as FQNEAQ. V shed 0 bases and J 3 bases; nucleotides not matched to a gene: 1. This CDR3 is CASSLATGDTEAFF. CDR3 DNA sequence: TGTGCCAGCAGCTTAGCTACAGGGGACACTGAAGCTTTCTTT.

V gene TRBV6-6 combines with J gene TRBJ1-2, with 8 bases that match TRBD1. The CDR3 sequence is 14 residues long. Germline CDR1 is MNHNY and CDR2 is SVGAGI (reference sequence). Trimming at V came to 4 bases and at J to 3 bases, leaving 4 bases not matched to a gene. This CDR3 is CASSFLTGDYGYTF. The CDR3, as DNA: TGTGCCAGCAGTTTCTTGACAGGGGACTATGGCTACACCTTC.

The rearrangement uses TRBV2 and TRBJ2-7; D ambiguous. The CDR3 sequence is 12 residues long. The V end was cut by 5 bases, the J end by 1 base, with 6 bases between. Germline CDR1 and CDR2: SNHLY and FYNNEI. CDR3 sequence: CASSYSSYEQYF. For the CDR3, the DNA is TGTGCCAGCAGTTACTCTTCCTACGAGCAGTACTTC.

The chain combines TRBV30 with TRBJ1-2; 8 positions match TRBD1. Germline lookup yields CDR1 GTSNPN and CDR2 SVGIG (reference sequence). The ends lost 0 bases at V and 1 base at J; junction bases unmatched: 4. There are 15 residues in the CDR3. This CDR3 reads CAWSVPGGYNYGYTF. DNA for the CDR3: TGTGCCTGGAGTGTTCCAGGGGGCTATAACTATGGCTACACCTTC. Complete variable domain (other parts from reference TRBV30 and TRBJ1-2): SQTIHQWPATLVQPVGSPLSLECTVEGTSNPNLYWYRQAAGRGLQLLFYSVGIGQISSEVPQNLSASRPQDRQFILSSKKLLLSDSGFYLCAWSVPGGYNYGYTFGSGTRLTVV.

The gene calls are TRBV29-1 and TRBJ2-3; D unresolved. CDR1 and CDR2 (germline): SQVTM, ANQGSEA. The CDR3 extends over 10 amino acids. Trimming cost V 8 bases and J 2 bases, with 5 bases left between them. This CDR3 reads CSPDTDTQYF. The CDR3 region has the DNA TGCAGCCCTGACACAGATACGCAGTATTTT.

The rearrangement links TRBV9 to TRBJ1-2; D call uncertain. The CDR3 is 13 amino acids. Germline loops: CDR1 SGDLS, CDR2 YYNGEE. The V gene lost 1 base and the J gene lost 14 bases, with 18 bases spanning the gap. This chain's CDR3 is CASSVPGIFPGTF. The CDR3 DNA is TGTGCCAGCAGCGTACCTGGGATTTTCCCCGGAACCTTC.

In DNA form, the CDR3 reads TGCAGCGCCACCCAGGAGAACTATGGCTACACCTTC. Its protein product is CSATQENYGYTF. The chain employs TRBV29-1 and TRBJ1-2, with D hard to call. The germline CDR1 and CDR2 sequences are SQVTM and ANQGSEA. This CDR3 spans 12 amino acids. V was clipped by 7 bases and J by 2 bases, with 11 bases between them.

This clone was observed a handful of times. The chain has TRBV6-4 and TRBJ2-1; D possibly corresponds to TRBD2 (6 bases). This CDR3 region has 13 residues. Germline V gene lookup returns CDR1 MRHNA and CDR2 SNTAGT. Trimming removed 3 bases at V and 6 bases at J, with 9 bases between. The CDR3 DNA reads as TGTGCCAGCAGTGATACTAGCCCCAATGAGCAGTTCTTC. Its protein product is CASSDTSPNEQFF.

The J gene is TRBJ2-5, the V gene TRBV5-5, with D possibly being TRBD1 (5 bases). V lost 4 bases and J 4 bases, leaving 11 bases between the germline ends. CDR3 length: 13 residues. CDR1 and CDR2 (germline): SGHKS, YYEKEE (reference sequence). CDR3 sequence: CASSQGWSETQYF. The CDR3 nucleotides read TGTGCCAGCAGCCAGGGATGGTCAGAGACCCAGTACTTC.

The rearrangement links TRBV3-1 (or the pseudogene TRBV3-2) to TRBJ2-1; perhaps TRBD2 as D (6 bases). Germline CDR1 and CDR2: LGHDT and YNNKEL (reference sequence). Trimming stripped 1 base from V and 2 bases from J, with 15 bases between. This CDR3 spans 17 amino acids. The CDR3 protein is CASSQGFGGGTYNEQFF. The DNA for the CDR3 is TGTGCCAGCAGCCAAGGATTTGGGGGAGGAACCTACAATGAGCAGTTCTTC.

The chain carries TRBV7-2 and TRBJ2-7; 10 nucleotides align to TRBD2. This CDR3 contains 15 residues. Germline CDR1 SGHTA, CDR2 FQGNSA. The trim removed 4 bases at V and 3 bases at J, leaving 6 bases unmatched. CDR3 residues: CASSSGLATDYEQYF. The CDR3 region has the DNA TGTGCCAGCAGCTCGGGACTAGCGACCGACTACGAGCAGTACTTC.

This chain links TRBV9 with TRBJ2-5; 13 bases are shared with TRBD2. With 4 bases clipped from V and 5 bases from J, the junction kept 8 bases outside the gene matches. This CDR3 is built from 16 residues. Germline CDR1 reads SGDLS; CDR2 reads YYNGEE. CDR3: CASSRRTSGSSETQYF. DNA for the CDR3: TGTGCCAGCAGCCGTCGGACTAGCGGGAGCAGTGAGACCCAGTACTTC.

V and J are TRBV12-5 and TRBJ1-4; TRBD1 aligns across 7 bases. Germline trimming cut 3 bases from V and 7 bases from J; bases unmatched to any gene: 11. CDR1 is LGHNT and CDR2 is FRNRAP in the germline V gene. The length of the CDR3 is 16 residues. CDR3 DNA sequence: TGTGCTAGTGGTTTCTATGACAGGGCCTACGGTGAAAAACTGTTTTTT. Translated, it gives CASGFYDRAYGEKLFF. The full variable domain, in which reference TRBV12-5 and TRBJ1-4 provide the parts outside the CDR3, is DARVTQTPRHKVTEMGQEVTMRCQPILGHNTVFWYRQTMMQGLELLAYFRNRAPLDDSGMPKDRFSAEMPDATLATLKIQPSEPRDSAVYFCASGFYDRAYGEKLFFGSGTQLSVL.

This clone came up a few times. The gene calls are TRBV9 and TRBJ1-1; weak D call: TRBD1 (5 bases). From germline, CDR1 is SGDLS and CDR2 YYNGEE. Trimming removed 0 bases from V and 1 base from J, with 13 bases in between. This CDR3 is built from 16 residues. CDR3 coding DNA: TGTGCCAGCAGCGTAGATCTACTGGGACCGAACACTGAAGCTTTCTTT. It is translated as CASSVDLLGPNTEAFF.

The J gene is TRBJ1-3, the V gene TRBV5-1; no clear D gene. Between the trimmed V and J ends, which lost 0 bases and 0 bases, there was a span of 10 bases. The CDR3 spans 16 residues. Germline CDR1 and CDR2: SGHRS and YFSETQ. The DNA of the CDR3 is TGCGCCAGCAGCTTGGAGGCGGGCAGCTCTGGAAACACCATATATTTT. This gives the protein CASSLEAGSSGNTIYF.